This T cell receptor (beta chain) is drawn from a study of T cells after yellow fever vaccination. Study results and caveats: Contamination by abundant bulk-population clonotypes could be present in FACS-sorted repertoires.

The table lists this clonotype with a few counts. Its specificity is not known. Germline CDR1 reads LGHNA; CDR2 reads YSLEER. V lost 4 bases and J lost 2, with 15 bases in between. This CDR3 region has 17 residues. 5'RACE template switching produced TCR cDNA carrying a universal primer site and UMIs. TCRdb called the 5' RACE reads again in MiXCR, with one record for every CDR3 protein. The sample has some 320,000 distinct CDR3 sequences; approximately 10% are singletons. The clonotype comes from a man in his late teens or twenties who received the YFV17D yellow fever vaccine. The J gene is TRBJ2-6, the V gene TRBV4-3, with a tentative D call TRBD1 (5 bases). The sequencing used CD4+ T cells sorted from PBMCs, collected 5 days after the yellow fever booster vaccination. The CDR3 DNA reads as TGCGCCAGCAGCCGCACTTTAGGGGTTCCTGGGGCCAACGTCCTGACTTTC. Amino acids: CASSRTLGVPGANVLTF.